The rows below give T cell receptor beta chains drawn from one sample of a study of blood T cells in healthy people across ages. Using its own MiXCR run on the 5' RACE reads, TCRdb lists one record per CDR3 protein. The sample shows hundreds of thousands of distinct CDR3 sequences, over 45% of them seen only once. The sequencing input was blood. The receptors were gathered from a woman aged 55-70 years in good health. Each CDR3 is given with its conserved first and last residue. D genes are given only for firm matches. The size of a clone is reported for some rows only, either as once, few or many, or as a class for expanded clones.

d_call: NA
clone_size: NA
v_call: TRBV4-2
j_call: TRBJ2-2
cdr3_aa: CASSQVAGATGELFF
cdr3_nt: TGTGCCAGCAGCCAAGTTGCGGGGGCTACCGGGGAGCTGTTTTTT

d_call: NA
clone_size: NA
v_call: TRBV11-2
j_call: TRBJ2-2
cdr3_aa: CASSFGGKGGELFF
cdr3_nt: TGTGCCAGCAGCTTTGGCGGGAAGGGCGGGGAGCTGTTTTTT

d_call: TRBD2
clone_size: NA
v_call: TRBV7-8
j_call: TRBJ2-7
cdr3_aa: CASSFDEGGMLYEQYF
cdr3_nt: TGTGCCAGCAGCTTTGACGAGGGAGGGATGTTATACGAGCAGTACTTC

d_call: TRBD1
clone_size: few
v_call: TRBV5-6
j_call: TRBJ1-2
cdr3_aa: CASSLDRGDYGYTF
cdr3_nt: TGTGCCAGCAGCTTGGACAGGGGCGACTATGGCTACACCTTC

d_call: NA
clone_size: NA
v_call: TRBV20-1
j_call: TRBJ2-5
cdr3_aa: CSATVETQYF
cdr3_nt: TGCAGTGCCACCGTAGAGACCCAGTACTTC

d_call: TRBD2
clone_size: once
v_call: TRBV7-2
j_call: TRBJ2-7
cdr3_aa: CAGSRYGLAGTYEQYF
cdr3_nt: TGTGCCGGCAGCCGTTACGGACTAGCGGGGACCTACGAGCAGTACTTC

d_call: NA
clone_size: NA
v_call: TRBV6-2/TRBV6-3
j_call: TRBJ2-1
cdr3_aa: CAITASGINEQFF
cdr3_nt: TGTGCCATAACTGCATCGGGTATCAATGAGCAGTTCTTC

d_call: TRBD1
clone_size: NA
v_call: TRBV30
j_call: TRBJ1-5
cdr3_aa: CACDRGQSQPQHF
cdr3_nt: TGTGCCTGCGACAGGGGACAAAGTCAGCCCCAGCATTTT

d_call: TRBD2
clone_size: NA
v_call: TRBV6-5
j_call: TRBJ2-1
cdr3_aa: CASSYAGLASLDEQFF
cdr3_nt: TGTGCCAGCAGTTACGCGGGACTAGCTTCCCTCGATGAGCAGTTCTTC

d_call: NA
clone_size: NA
v_call: TRBV6-6
j_call: TRBJ1-1
cdr3_aa: CASNYGTLDPEAFF
cdr3_nt: TGTGCCAGCAACTACGGGACCCTTGACCCTGAAGCTTTCTTT

d_call: TRBD1
clone_size: NA
v_call: TRBV11-2
j_call: TRBJ2-7
cdr3_aa: CASSLPNGTGFVEQYF
cdr3_nt: TGTGCCAGCAGCTTACCCAACGGGACAGGGTTCGTCGAGCAGTACTTC

d_call: TRBD1
clone_size: few
v_call: TRBV27
j_call: TRBJ2-7
cdr3_aa: CASSLSPGTGTYEQYF
cdr3_nt: TGTGCCAGCAGTCTCAGTCCCGGGACAGGGACCTACGAGCAGTACTTC

d_call: TRBD2
clone_size: few
v_call: TRBV11-2
j_call: TRBJ2-1
cdr3_aa: CASSLFSGIRNEQFF
cdr3_nt: TGTGCCAGCAGCTTATTCAGCGGGATTCGGAATGAGCAGTTCTTC

d_call: TRBD2
clone_size: NA
v_call: TRBV20-1
j_call: TRBJ2-3
cdr3_aa: CSARDDSGRKADTQYF
cdr3_nt: TGCAGTGCCCGAGACGATAGCGGGAGAAAGGCAGATACGCAGTATTTT

d_call: TRBD2
clone_size: few
v_call: TRBV20-1
j_call: TRBJ2-7
cdr3_aa: CSASTGLVFEQYF
cdr3_nt: TGCAGTGCCAGCACGGGACTAGTATTCGAGCAGTACTTC

d_call: NA
clone_size: NA
v_call: TRBV20-1
j_call: TRBJ2-3
cdr3_aa: CSGTGGSTDTQYF
cdr3_nt: TGCAGTGGGACTGGCGGGAGCACAGATACGCAGTATTTT

d_call: TRBD2
clone_size: once
v_call: TRBV2
j_call: TRBJ2-1
cdr3_aa: CASSVPTLGGYEQFF
cdr3_nt: TGTGCCAGCAGTGTCCCAACTCTGGGGGGGTATGAGCAGTTCTTC

d_call: TRBD2
clone_size: NA
v_call: TRBV4-1
j_call: TRBJ2-1
cdr3_aa: CASSRERTSEYNEQFF
cdr3_nt: TGCGCCAGCAGCCGAGAAAGGACTAGCGAATACAATGAGCAGTTCTTC

d_call: TRBD2
clone_size: NA
v_call: TRBV20-1
j_call: TRBJ2-7
cdr3_aa: CSAPRGTSGVSYEQYF
cdr3_nt: TGCAGTGCTCCCCGAGGGACTAGCGGAGTCTCCTACGAGCAGTACTTC

d_call: NA
clone_size: few
v_call: TRBV7-3
j_call: TRBJ2-3
cdr3_aa: CASSPSDRSTDTQYF
cdr3_nt: TGTGCCAGCAGCCCTTCGGACAGAAGCACAGATACGCAGTATTTT

d_call: TRBD2
clone_size: few
v_call: TRBV6-6
j_call: TRBJ2-1
cdr3_aa: CASSQGLADNEQFF
cdr3_nt: TGTGCCAGCAGTCAGGGACTAGCGGACAATGAGCAGTTCTTC

d_call: NA
clone_size: few
v_call: TRBV7-2
j_call: TRBJ2-5
cdr3_aa: CASSFGPQQYF
cdr3_nt: TGTGCCAGCAGCTTTGGTCCTCAGCAGTACTTC

d_call: TRBD2
clone_size: few
v_call: TRBV20-1
j_call: TRBJ2-5
cdr3_aa: CSARDPSGRNALAQETQYF
cdr3_nt: TGCAGTGCTAGAGACCCAAGCGGGAGGAACGCCCTGGCCCAAGAGACCCAGTACTTC

d_call: NA
clone_size: NA
v_call: TRBV5-1
j_call: TRBJ2-6
cdr3_aa: CASSRTPTSGANVLTF
cdr3_nt: TGCGCCAGCAGCCGTACACCAACCTCTGGGGCCAACGTCCTGACTTTC

d_call: NA
clone_size: NA
v_call: TRBV28
j_call: TRBJ2-6
cdr3_aa: CASRPPGLGANVLTF
cdr3_nt: TGTGCCAGCAGGCCCCCAGGGTTGGGGGCCAACGTCCTGACTTTC

d_call: NA
clone_size: NA
v_call: TRBV7-2
j_call: TRBJ1-5
cdr3_aa: CASSSRGDQPQHF
cdr3_nt: TGTGCCAGCAGCTCCCGGGGGGATCAGCCCCAGCATTTT

d_call: TRBD2
clone_size: few
v_call: TRBV12-3/TRBV12-4
j_call: TRBJ2-7
cdr3_aa: CASRRTSGYYEQYF
cdr3_nt: TGTGCCAGCAGGCGGACTAGCGGGTACTACGAGCAGTACTTC

d_call: TRBD2
clone_size: few
v_call: TRBV29-1
j_call: TRBJ2-5
cdr3_aa: CSVEGGGAAETQYF
cdr3_nt: TGCAGCGTTGAAGGCGGGGGGGCCGCGGAGACCCAGTACTTC

d_call: TRBD2
clone_size: NA
v_call: TRBV6-5
j_call: TRBJ2-7
cdr3_aa: CASLGTSYEQYF
cdr3_nt: TGTGCCAGCCTTGGGACTAGCTACGAGCAGTACTTC

d_call: TRBD2
clone_size: NA
v_call: TRBV11-2
j_call: TRBJ2-1
cdr3_aa: CASSRTVSPAGALRVQFF
cdr3_nt: TGTGCCAGCAGCCGAACTGTTTCCCCAGCGGGAGCTTTGCGGGTCCAGTTCTTC

d_call: NA
clone_size: NA
v_call: TRBV29-1
j_call: TRBJ1-1
cdr3_aa: CSVFGNTEAFF
cdr3_nt: TGCAGCGTTTTTGGGAACACTGAAGCTTTCTTT

d_call: NA
clone_size: NA
v_call: TRBV18
j_call: TRBJ2-5
cdr3_aa: CASSPPGTQYF
cdr3_nt: TGTGCCAGCTCACCACCAGGGACCCAGTACTTC

d_call: NA
clone_size: NA
v_call: TRBV3-1
j_call: TRBJ1-2
cdr3_aa: CASSQYTGTAQTGYTF
cdr3_nt: TGTGCCAGCAGCCAGTATACAGGGACTGCACAGACGGGCTACACCTTC

d_call: NA
clone_size: NA
v_call: TRBV6-6
j_call: TRBJ1-2
cdr3_aa: CASSYPRGEYGYTF
cdr3_nt: TGTGCCAGCAGTTACCCTAGAGGGGAATATGGCTACACCTTC

d_call: TRBD2
clone_size: few
v_call: TRBV28
j_call: TRBJ2-1
cdr3_aa: CASSSGSGSVNEQFF
cdr3_nt: TGTGCCAGCAGCTCGGGCAGCGGGAGTGTGAATGAGCAGTTCTTC

d_call: TRBD2
clone_size: few
v_call: TRBV4-3
j_call: TRBJ2-1
cdr3_aa: CASSHAGGGPGVNEQFF
cdr3_nt: TGCGCCAGCAGCCACGCCGGGGGGGGACCGGGCGTCAATGAGCAGTTCTTC

d_call: TRBD1
clone_size: NA
v_call: TRBV7-8
j_call: TRBJ2-7
cdr3_aa: CASSLAGQGTLGQYF
cdr3_nt: TGTGCCAGCAGCTTAGCGGGACAGGGGACCCTGGGGCAGTACTTC

d_call: NA
clone_size: NA
v_call: TRBV27
j_call: TRBJ2-6
cdr3_aa: CASTAGASGANVLTF
cdr3_nt: TGTGCCAGCACAGCAGGAGCCTCTGGGGCCAACGTCCTGACTTTC

d_call: TRBD1
clone_size: many
v_call: TRBV29-1
j_call: TRBJ1-1
cdr3_aa: CSARQGAGEAFF
cdr3_nt: TGCAGCGCAAGACAGGGGGCAGGTGAAGCTTTCTTT

d_call: NA
clone_size: NA
v_call: TRBV20-1
j_call: TRBJ2-3
cdr3_aa: CSAVRLDFTDTQYF
cdr3_nt: TGCAGTGCAGTACGACTAGACTTCACAGATACGCAGTATTTT

d_call: TRBD2
clone_size: NA
v_call: TRBV20-1
j_call: TRBJ2-1
cdr3_aa: CSARNSGSHNEQFF
cdr3_nt: TGCAGTGCTAGGAACAGCGGGAGTCACAATGAGCAGTTCTTC

d_call: TRBD1
clone_size: NA
v_call: TRBV11-1
j_call: TRBJ2-5
cdr3_aa: CASSSRGDRALNEQYF
cdr3_nt: TGTGCCAGCAGCTCCCGGGGGGACAGGGCCCTCAATGAGCAGTACTTC

d_call: NA
clone_size: NA
v_call: TRBV6-5
j_call: TRBJ2-5
cdr3_aa: CASSYWGPQETQYF
cdr3_nt: TGTGCCAGCAGTTACTGGGGGCCCCAAGAGACCCAGTACTTC

d_call: NA
clone_size: NA
v_call: TRBV28
j_call: TRBJ2-1
cdr3_aa: CASSLRGINEQFF
cdr3_nt: TGTGCCAGCAGTTTAAGGGGCATCAATGAGCAGTTCTTC

d_call: TRBD2
clone_size: NA
v_call: TRBV12-3/TRBV12-4
j_call: TRBJ2-5
cdr3_aa: CASRPRAGKQETRYF
cdr3_nt: TGTGCCAGCAGACCAAGAGCGGGAAAACAAGAGACCCGGTACTTC

d_call: TRBD1
clone_size: NA
v_call: TRBV6-9
j_call: TRBJ2-7
cdr3_aa: CASSYSTFFGRGLCKQYF
cdr3_nt: TGTGCCAGCAGTTATTCGACGTTCTTTGGCAGGGGGCTTTGTAAGCAGTACTTC

d_call: NA
clone_size: NA
v_call: TRBV10-3
j_call: TRBJ2-5
cdr3_aa: CAISESNPGLQETQYF
cdr3_nt: TGTGCCATCAGTGAGTCGAACCCCGGCCTCCAAGAGACCCAGTACTTC

d_call: NA
clone_size: NA
v_call: TRBV15
j_call: TRBJ1-2
cdr3_aa: CATSSRSHSRGGRGYTF
cdr3_nt: TGTGCCACCAGCTCCAGGAGTCACTCCAGGGGAGGACGCGGCTACACCTTC

d_call: NA
clone_size: NA
v_call: TRBV10-3
j_call: TRBJ2-1
cdr3_aa: CAISEKTTGEQFF
cdr3_nt: TGTGCCATCAGTGAGAAGACGACAGGTGAGCAGTTCTTC

d_call: NA
clone_size: NA
v_call: TRBV20-1
j_call: TRBJ1-2
cdr3_aa: CSARGAGGSYGYTF
cdr3_nt: TGCAGTGCTAGAGGAGCGGGAGGGAGCTATGGCTACACCTTC

d_call: NA
clone_size: few
v_call: TRBV4-2
j_call: TRBJ2-1
cdr3_aa: CASSRDDWDEQFF
cdr3_nt: TGTGCCAGCAGCCGCGACGACTGGGATGAGCAGTTCTTC

d_call: NA
clone_size: NA
v_call: TRBV28
j_call: TRBJ2-7
cdr3_aa: CASSSGSRQPFSYEQYF
cdr3_nt: TGTGCCAGCAGCTCCGGATCCAGACAACCTTTCTCCTACGAGCAGTACTTC

d_call: NA
clone_size: once
v_call: TRBV28
j_call: TRBJ2-7
cdr3_aa: CATQTGSSYEQYF
cdr3_nt: TGTGCCACGCAGACAGGAAGCTCCTACGAGCAGTACTTC

d_call: NA
clone_size: few
v_call: TRBV5-1
j_call: TRBJ2-7
cdr3_aa: CASSPVTSNEQYF
cdr3_nt: TGCGCCAGCAGCCCCGTAACGAGTAACGAGCAGTACTTC

d_call: NA
clone_size: NA
v_call: TRBV11-2
j_call: TRBJ2-3
cdr3_aa: CASSLDRGREYGDTQYF
cdr3_nt: TGTGCCAGCAGCTTAGACCGGGGGCGGGAGTACGGAGATACGCAGTATTTT